Reported below is one T cell receptor beta chain. Its binding antigen is unknown. No base quality values were provided; no much bigger clone lies one nucleotide off. Each collaborating institution followed its own protocols to collect whole blood in K2EDTA tubes. For TCRbeta analysis, collaborator samples were shipped as frozen whole blood, as isolated PBMCs, or as DNA extracted from either sample type. The data stem from a study of blood T cell repertoires in COVID-19 (dated by TCRdb to about 2020). A note on the overall study: The collaborator samples originated in the United States, Italy and Spain and spanned the acute and convalescent phases of COVID-19. The prospective study material was composed of cDNA or gDNA derived from T cells, B-cell-depleted T cells, or PBMCs. Deeply sampled blood TCRbeta repertoires from subjects exposed to, actively infected with, or recovered from COVID-19 were included in the dataset. The repertoires were released in a freely available public database intended as a resource for research on the immune response to SARS-CoV-2. The samples were drawn from two sources: the first 160 participants of the ongoing ImmuneRACE study, and some 1,300 subjects contributed by 6 global collaborators. A de-identified subject ID, COVID-19 status, age in years and sex were almost always included in the sample metadata. Where HLA class I and class II types were available, the types were taken from metadata supplied by the sample provider, not from assay-based typing.

The immunoSEQ Assay, a bias-controlled multiplex PCR, was used to amplify TCRbeta CDR3 regions from genomic DNA. The authors processed their data as follows. Within the assay, amplification of reference gene primers was used to estimate how many nucleated cells each sample contained. To quantify the absolute abundance of each unique TCRbeta CDR3 rearrangement, sequence reads were collapsed and filtered. For each sample, productive Simpson clonality was calculated by taking the square root of Simpson's diversity index across productive rearrangements. As stored in TCRdb, this immuneACCESS dataset retains in-frame rearrangements with V and J assigned. A fraction of the clones does not appear; measured against another copy, unresolved V genes explain less than half of the discrepancy, and the remainder lacks a known reason. The D gene and trimming were derived from the DNA, and the V and J assignments and clone size from that table. The table for this sample lists hundreds of thousands of clones; 82% of them were counted only once. The ten largest clones represent 3% to 4% of the sample.

What the authors observed across the whole study: The quantity of clinical and demographic metadata differed by source and by participant and was supplied without curation.

The CDR3 contains 14 residues, cysteine and phenylalanine counted. The kept DNA is CDR3 alone, 42 bases in frame from the first base. The junction shows trimming of 7 bases on V and 7 bases on J, and the gene matches do not reach 11 bases of it. Per the germline V gene (reference sequence), LNHDA is the CDR1 and SQIVND is the CDR2. Input material: peripheral blood. The TCR sequence derives from a woman older than 75 with acute or convalescent COVID-19. The chain uses TRBV19 and TRBJ1-2, with 8 junctional bases fitting TRBD1. The DNA reads TGTGCCAGTACCAGGGACAGGCTTAGCGGTGGCTACACCTTC. It specifies CASTRDRLSGGYTF.